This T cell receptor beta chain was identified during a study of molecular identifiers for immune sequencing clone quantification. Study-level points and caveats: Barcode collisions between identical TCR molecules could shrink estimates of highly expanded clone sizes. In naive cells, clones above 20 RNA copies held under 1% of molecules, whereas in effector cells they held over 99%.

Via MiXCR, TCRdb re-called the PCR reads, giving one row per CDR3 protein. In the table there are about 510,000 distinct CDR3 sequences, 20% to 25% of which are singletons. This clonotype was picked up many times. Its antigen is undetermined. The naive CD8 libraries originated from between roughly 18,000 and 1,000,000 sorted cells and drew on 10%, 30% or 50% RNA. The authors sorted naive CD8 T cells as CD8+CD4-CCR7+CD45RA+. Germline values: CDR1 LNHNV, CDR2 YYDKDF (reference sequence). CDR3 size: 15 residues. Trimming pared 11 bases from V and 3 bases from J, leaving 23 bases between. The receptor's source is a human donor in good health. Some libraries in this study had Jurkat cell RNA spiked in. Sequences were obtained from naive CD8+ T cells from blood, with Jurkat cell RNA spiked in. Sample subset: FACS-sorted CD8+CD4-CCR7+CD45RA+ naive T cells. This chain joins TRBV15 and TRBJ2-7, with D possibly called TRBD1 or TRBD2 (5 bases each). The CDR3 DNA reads TGTGCCGGGACGCCGCGGCAGACGACCAACTACGAGCAGTACTTC. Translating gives CAGTPRQTTNYEQYF. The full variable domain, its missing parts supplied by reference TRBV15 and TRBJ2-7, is DAMVIQNPRYQVTQFGKPVTLSCSQTLNHNVMYWYQQKSSQAPKLLFHYYDKDFNNEADTPDNFQSRRPNTSFCFLDIRSPGLGDTAMYLCAGTPRQTTNYEQYFGPGTRLTVT.